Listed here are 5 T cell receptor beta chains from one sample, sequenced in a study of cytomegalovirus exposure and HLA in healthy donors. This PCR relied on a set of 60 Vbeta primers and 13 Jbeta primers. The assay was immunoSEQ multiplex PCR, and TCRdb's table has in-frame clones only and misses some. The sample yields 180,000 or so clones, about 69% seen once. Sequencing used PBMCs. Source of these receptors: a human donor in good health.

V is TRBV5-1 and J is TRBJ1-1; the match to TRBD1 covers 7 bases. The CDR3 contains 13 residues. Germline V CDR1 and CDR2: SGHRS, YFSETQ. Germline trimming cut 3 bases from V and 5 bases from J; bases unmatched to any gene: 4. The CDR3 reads CASSYQGETEAFF. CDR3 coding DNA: TGCGCCAGCAGCTATCAGGGGGAAACTGAAGCTTTCTTT.

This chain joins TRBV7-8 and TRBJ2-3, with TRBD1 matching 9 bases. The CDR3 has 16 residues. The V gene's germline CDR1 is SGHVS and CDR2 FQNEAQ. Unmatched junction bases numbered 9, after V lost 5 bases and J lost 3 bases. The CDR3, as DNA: TGTGCCAGCAGCCCAGGGACAGGGCCCCAAACAGATACGCAGTATTTT. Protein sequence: CASSPGTGPQTDTQYF.

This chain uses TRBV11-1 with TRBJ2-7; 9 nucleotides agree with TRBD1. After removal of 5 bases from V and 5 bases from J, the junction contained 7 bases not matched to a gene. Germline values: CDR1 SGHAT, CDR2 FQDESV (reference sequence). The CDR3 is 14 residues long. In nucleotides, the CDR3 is TGTGCCAGCAGCCGCCGGGACAGGGAGCACGAGCAGTACTTC. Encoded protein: CASSRRDREHEQYF.

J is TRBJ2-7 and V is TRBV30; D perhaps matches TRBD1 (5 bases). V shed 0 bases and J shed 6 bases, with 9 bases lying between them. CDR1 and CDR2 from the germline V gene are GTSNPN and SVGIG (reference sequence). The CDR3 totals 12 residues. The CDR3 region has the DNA TGTGCCTGGAGTGTCGACAGTGCCGAGCAGTACTTC. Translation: CAWSVDSAEQYF.

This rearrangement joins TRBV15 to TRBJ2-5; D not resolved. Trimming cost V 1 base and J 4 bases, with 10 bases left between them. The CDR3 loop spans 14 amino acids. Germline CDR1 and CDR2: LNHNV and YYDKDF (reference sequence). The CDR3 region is CATSRGVQSETQYF. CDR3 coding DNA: TGTGCCACCAGCAGAGGGGTACAGTCAGAGACCCAGTACTTC.